This T cell receptor beta chain was found in a study of blood T cell repertoires in COVID-19. The table came from immunoSEQ multiplex PCR; TCRdb's copy has only in-frame clones and leaves some out. The sample carries about 200,000 clones, 65% to 85% recorded once. J was trimmed by 6 bases and V by 2 bases; bases with no gene match: 4. The CDR3 is 13 amino acids. Germline-derived CDR1 and CDR2 are KGHSY and FQNENV. V and J are TRBV16 and TRBJ2-7, with 7 positions matching TRBD1. The origin of this receptor is a man aged 35 to 55 with acute or convalescent COVID-19. Sequencing was performed on peripheral blood. The CDR3 coding sequence is TGTGCCAGCAGCCAAGACAGGGTGGGCGAGCAGTACTTC. Encoded protein: CASSQDRVGEQYF.